This T cell receptor beta chain stems from a study of T-cell memory formation after mild COVID-19. Study at large: Clustering of TCRs was largely donor specific.

5'RACE primed at constant segments yielded TCR alpha and TCR beta cDNA libraries bearing sample barcodes and UMIs. TCRdb re-analysed the 5' RACE reads in MiXCR, keeping a single row per CDR3 protein. The sample carries about 210,000 distinct CDR3 sequences, over 9.5% recorded once. V was pared by 1 base and J by 4 bases, with 7 bases between. The CDR3 runs to 13 residues. Germline-derived CDR1 and CDR2 are SGHAT and FQNNGV. Study-level results: The main location of contracting CD4+ clones was CM and EM, and that of contracting CD8+ clones was EMRA. Some clones that responded turned up in pre-infection memory, which suggests that cross-reactive memory joined in.

In this sample, this clonotype turned up many times. Its antigen is still unknown. Specimen: PBMCs or a T cell subset sorted from them (not recorded which). The chain employs TRBV11-2 and TRBJ1-1, with unresolved D. This TCR derives from a man between 18 and 29 years old who had mild COVID-19 (a few samples of this study predate the infection). Cell type and time point are not known. The CDR3 DNA reads TGTGCCAGCAGCTTAGTGCACAGCACTGAAGCTTTCTTT. The encoded protein is CASSLVHSTEAFF.